This T cell receptor beta chain was sequenced for a study of regulatory T cells in long-lasting Graves disease. Time point of the sample: persistent/refractory GD, antithyroid drugs over 5 years with positive TRAb. PBMC-extracted RNA yielded the TCR library. Study-level findings and limits: Gene preferences differed: TRBV28, TRBJ1-2, TRBJ2-5 in persistent cases. Researchers examined only peripheral blood and not thyroid tissue.

iRepertoire HTBI primers and Arm-PCR of CDR3 regions built TCR beta libraries. MiXCR was run by TCRdb on the multiplex PCR reads, yielding one entry per CDR3 protein. This table holds 350,000 to 450,000 distinct CDR3 sequences, roughly 20% found once. Germline V CDR1 and CDR2: DFQATT, SNEGSKA (reference sequence). Trimming pared 2 bases from V and 5 bases from J, leaving 16 bases between. This CDR3 region has 16 residues. A few counts support this clonotype. The antigen is not known. The chain combines TRBV20-1 with TRBJ1-6, with D unclear. This material consisted of peripheral blood mononuclear cells (PBMCs), taken when the disease was refractory, from a patient treated with antithyroid drugs. The sequence came from a woman aged 40 to 50 with Graves disease. The CDR3 DNA is TGCAGTGCTAGAAACCCCGGACGGACTGATAATTCACCCCTCCACTTT. It specifies CSARNPGRTDNSPLHF.